This entry is about one T cell receptor beta chain. These data belong to a study of blood T cell repertoires in COVID-19. In the authors' workflow: Scientists estimated how many nucleated cells there were by amplifying reference gene primers. Some clones are missing from TCRdb's copy, which holds only in-frame ones; the method was immunoSEQ multiplex PCR. V and J calls plus clone size are reproduced from that table; the DNA served to infer D and trimming. This sample yields roughly 100,000 clones, of which 87% are seen a single time; 5% to 6.5% belongs to the top ten. Patients in Seattle were enrolled during active infection, then followed longitudinally. CDR3 size: 15 residues. The V segment lost 4 bases and the J segment 4 bases; nucleotides outside the gene matches: 10. Germline CDR1 SGHNT, CDR2 YYREEE (reference sequence).

The clonotype comes from a woman in her forties or fifties with COVID-19, enrolled during active disease. V is TRBV5-4 and J is TRBJ1-2; 7 bases are a match to TRBD1. Sequences were obtained from peripheral blood. CDR3 coding DNA: TGTGCCAGCAGCCCCGAGCCCACAGGGGTCTATGGCTACACCTTC. Amino acids: CASSPEPTGVYGYTF. Variable domain in full (rest from reference TRBV5-4 and TRBJ1-2): ETGVTQSPTHLIKTRGQQVTLRCSSQSGHNTVSWYQQALGQGPQFIFQYYREEENGRGNFPPRFSGLQFPNYSSELNVNALELDDSALYLCASSPEPTGVYGYTFGSGTRLTVV.